Following are 16 T cell receptor beta chains from one sample sequenced in a study of blood T cell repertoires in COVID-19. Clones were sequenced by immunoSEQ multiplex PCR, and TCRdb holds only the in-frame ones, with some missing. The sample has about 190,000 clones; about 88% are singletons. Sequencing was done on a sample of peripheral blood. These receptors came from a woman aged 30 to 39 with active or convalescent COVID-19.

This chain joins TRBV6-5 and TRBJ1-2; D is perhaps TRBD1 (6 bases). The CDR3 sequence is 15 residues long. CDR1 MNHEY and CDR2 SVGAGI come from the germline V gene. V lost 4 bases, J lost 4 bases, and 16 bases lay in between. CDR3 residues: CASSWSQDSPYGYTF. The CDR3 DNA follows: TGTGCCAGCAGTTGGTCCCAGGACAGCCCCTATGGCTACACCTTC.

The chain recombines TRBV2 with TRBJ2-2, with D perhaps matching TRBD1 (5 bases). The V end was cut by 6 bases, the J end by 8 bases, with 13 bases between. CDR1 and CDR2 (germline): SNHLY, FYNNEI. CDR3 length: 13 amino acids. The CDR3 protein is CASRAGSAGELFF. The CDR3 region has the DNA TGTGCCAGCAGGGCAGGGTCCGCGGGGGAGCTGTTTTTT.

The V gene is TRBV4-1, the J gene TRBJ1-1; possible D gene TRBD1, 5 bases. This CDR3 has 11 amino acids. Germline V gives CDR1 MGHRA, CDR2 YSYEKL. With 6 bases removed from V and 6 bases from J, the gap between germline ends came to 8 bases. The DNA for the CDR3 is TGCGCCAGCAGAGGACAAGCTGAAGCTTTCTTT. Residues: CASRGQAEAFF.

This rearrangement joins TRBV6-5 to TRBJ1-5, with TRBD1 as a possible D gene (6 bases). The length of the CDR3 is 15 residues. V gave up 6 bases and J gave up 4 bases, with 16 bases separating them. Germline V CDR1 and CDR2: MNHEY, SVGAGI. The DNA for the CDR3 is TGTGCCAGCAGATTATCCGGGACAATTAATCAGCCCCAGCATTTT. This gives the protein CASRLSGTINQPQHF.

The rearrangement links TRBV29-1 to TRBJ2-1, with 9 nucleotides matching TRBD2. The CDR3 consists of 13 residues. V trimming: 3 bases; J trimming: 7 bases; junction bases outside the gene matches: 4. Germline CDR1 is SQVTM and CDR2 is ANQGSEA. CDR3 DNA: TGCAGCGTTGAGATAGCGGGAGCTAATGAGCAGTTCTTC. This translates into CSVEIAGANEQFF.

The rearrangement joins TRBV2 to TRBJ2-7; 8 bases are shared with TRBD1. CDR1 and CDR2 from the germline V gene are SNHLY and FYNNEI. CDR3 length: 13 amino acids. The ends lost 7 bases at V and 11 bases at J; junction bases unmatched: 13. The CDR3 coding sequence is TGTGCCAGCACTGGACAGGGTCAGGAGTTGGAGTACTTC. It translates to CASTGQGQELEYF.

This sequence joins TRBV19 and TRBJ1-4; TRBD1 is a possible D gene (5 bases). This CDR3 has 13 amino acids. From germline, CDR1 is LNHDA and CDR2 SQIVND (reference sequence). V was pared by 10 bases and J by 5 bases, with 14 bases between. The CDR3 nucleotides read TGTGCCACCAACGGGGGGAGAAATGAAAAACTGTTTTTT. Translated, it gives CATNGGRNEKLFF. The full variable domain, in which reference TRBV19 and TRBJ1-4 provide the parts outside the CDR3, is DGGITQSPKYLFRKEGQNVTLSCEQNLNHDAMYWYRQDPGQGLRLIYYSQIVNDFQKGDIAEGYSVSREKKESFPLTVTSAQKNPTAFYLCATNGGRNEKLFFGSGTQLSVL.

The V call is TRBV4-2, the J call TRBJ1-5; perhaps TRBD1 as D (6 bases). The CDR3 covers 17 residues. V dropped 3 bases and J dropped 2 bases, with 17 bases sitting between them. In germline, CDR1 is LGHNA, CDR2 YNFKEQ. The CDR3 DNA follows: TGTGCCAGCAGCCAGGAGATAGACAGGCAAGGCAATCAGCCCCAGCATTTT. Amino acid sequence: CASSQEIDRQGNQPQHF.

The rearrangement joins TRBV5-4 to TRBJ1-2, with D unclear. The CDR3 sequence is 18 residues long. In germline, CDR1 is SGHNT, CDR2 YYREEE (reference sequence). The V gene lost 0 bases and the J gene lost 0 bases, with 18 bases spanning the gap. In nucleotides, the CDR3 is TGTGCCAGCAGCTTGGCCAACAGCCTAACGGGAGCTAACTATGGCTACACCTTC. Amino acids: CASSLANSLTGANYGYTF.

The V and J genes are TRBV2 and TRBJ2-7; D not certain. Trimming stripped 4 bases from V and 3 bases from J, with 4 bases between. Germline V CDR1 and CDR2: SNHLY, FYNNEI. This CDR3 region has 11 residues. The CDR3 protein is CASSGHYEQYF. CDR3 in DNA: TGTGCCAGCAGTGGTCACTACGAGCAGTACTTC.

The V call is TRBV13, the J call TRBJ2-6; 9 bases are shared with TRBD1. CDR3 length equals 18 residues. CDR1 is PRHDT, CDR2 FYEKMQ, per germline (reference sequence). V dropped 5 bases and J dropped 4; count of bases not matched to a gene: 12. In DNA form, the CDR3 reads TGTGCCAGCAGCCCGGGGACAGGGACCTCCACCGGGGCCAACGTCCTGACTTTC. This gives the protein CASSPGTGTSTGANVLTF.

The chain links TRBV6-5 to TRBJ1-2, with no clear D. Looked up from germline, CDR1 is MNHEY and CDR2 is SVGAGI. This CDR3 has 11 amino acids. The V and J ends lost 11 bases and 2 bases respectively, with 9 bases between them. For the CDR3, the DNA is TGTGCCGCGGGAGGGAACTATGGCTACACCTTC. This sequence encodes CAAGGNYGYTF.

This clone was counted between two and nine times. This chain links TRBV27 with TRBJ1-2; 8 nucleotides align to TRBD1. The germline gives CDR1 MNHEY, CDR2 SMNVEV (reference sequence). With V trimmed by 7 bases and J by 5 bases, 9 bases remained unmatched. This CDR3 is built from 14 residues. The CDR3 DNA reads as TGTGCCAGCACACCCTGGACAGGGAGTTATGGCTACACCTTC. Residues: CASTPWTGSYGYTF.

The chain joins TRBV4-1 to TRBJ1-6, with 7 bases that match TRBD1. This CDR3 comprises 15 residues. The germline gives CDR1 MGHRA, CDR2 YSYEKL. The ends lost 5 bases at V and 4 bases at J; junction bases unmatched: 5. The CDR3 DNA is TGCGCCAGCAGCAAACCGGGACAGTATAATTCACCCCTCCACTTT. Its protein is CASSKPGQYNSPLHF.

The chain is built from TRBV6-4 and TRBJ2-6; TRBD2 matches at 7 bases. The CDR3 has 16 amino acids. The germline gives CDR1 MRHNA, CDR2 SNTAGT. The V and J ends lost 1 base and 0 bases, in that order; junction bases with no gene match: 0. CDR3: CASSDWGGSGANVLTF. CDR3 in DNA: TGTGCCAGCAGTGACTGGGGGGGCTCTGGGGCCAACGTCCTGACTTTC.

The J gene is TRBJ1-1, the V gene TRBV19; D may be TRBD1 (6 bases). The V gene's germline CDR1 is LNHDA and CDR2 SQIVND (reference sequence). Trimming removed 6 bases from V and 8 bases from J, with 10 bases in between. CDR3 length: 11 residues. The CDR3 spells CASRKDREAFF. The CDR3 DNA is TGTGCCAGTAGAAAGGACAGAGAAGCTTTCTTT. The full variable domain, with the rest looked up from reference TRBV19 and TRBJ1-1, is DGGITQSPKYLFRKEGQNVTLSCEQNLNHDAMYWYRQDPGQGLRLIYYSQIVNDFQKGDIAEGYSVSREKKESFPLTVTSAQKNPTAFYLCASRKDREAFFGQGTRLTVV.